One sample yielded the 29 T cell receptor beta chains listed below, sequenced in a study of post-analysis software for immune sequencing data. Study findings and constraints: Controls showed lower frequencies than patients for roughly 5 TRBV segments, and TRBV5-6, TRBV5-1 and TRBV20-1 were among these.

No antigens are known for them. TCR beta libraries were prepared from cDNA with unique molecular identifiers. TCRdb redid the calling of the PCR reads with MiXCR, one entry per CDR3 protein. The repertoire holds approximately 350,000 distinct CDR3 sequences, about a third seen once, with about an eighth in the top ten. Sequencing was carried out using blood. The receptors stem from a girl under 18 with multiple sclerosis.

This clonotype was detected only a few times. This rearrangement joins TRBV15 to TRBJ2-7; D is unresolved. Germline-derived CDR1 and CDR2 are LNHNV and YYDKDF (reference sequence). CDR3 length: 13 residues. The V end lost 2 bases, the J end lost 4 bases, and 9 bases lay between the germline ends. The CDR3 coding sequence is TGTGCCACCAGCAGACAGGTGGAATACGAGCAGTACTTC. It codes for CATSRQVEYEQYF.

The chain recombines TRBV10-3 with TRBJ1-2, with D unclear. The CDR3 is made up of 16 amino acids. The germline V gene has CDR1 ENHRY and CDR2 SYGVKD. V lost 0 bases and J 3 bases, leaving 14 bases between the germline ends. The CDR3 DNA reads TGTGCCATCAGTGAGTCTCAAGCTAGGACGGACTATGGCTACACCTTC. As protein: CAISESQARTDYGYTF.

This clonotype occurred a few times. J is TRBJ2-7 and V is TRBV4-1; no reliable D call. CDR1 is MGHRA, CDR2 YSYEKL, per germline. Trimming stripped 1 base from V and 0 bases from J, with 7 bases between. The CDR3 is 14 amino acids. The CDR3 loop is CASSQAAGSYEQYF. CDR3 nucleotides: TGCGCCAGCAGCCAAGCTGCAGGCTCCTACGAGCAGTACTTC.

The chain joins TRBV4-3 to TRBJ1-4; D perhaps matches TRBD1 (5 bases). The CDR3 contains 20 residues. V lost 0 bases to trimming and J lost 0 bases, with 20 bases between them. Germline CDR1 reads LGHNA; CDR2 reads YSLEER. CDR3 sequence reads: CASSQDLFGGGMSTNEKLFF. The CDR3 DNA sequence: TGCGCCAGCAGCCAAGACCTCTTTGGGGGAGGGATGTCAACTAATGAAAAACTGTTTTTT.

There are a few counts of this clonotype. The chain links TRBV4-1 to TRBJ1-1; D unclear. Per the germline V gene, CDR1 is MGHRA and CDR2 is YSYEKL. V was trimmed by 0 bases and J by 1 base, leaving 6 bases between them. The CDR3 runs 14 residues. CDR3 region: CASSQEGRNTEAFF. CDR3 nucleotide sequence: TGCGCCAGCAGCCAAGAAGGGCGGAACACTGAAGCTTTCTTT.

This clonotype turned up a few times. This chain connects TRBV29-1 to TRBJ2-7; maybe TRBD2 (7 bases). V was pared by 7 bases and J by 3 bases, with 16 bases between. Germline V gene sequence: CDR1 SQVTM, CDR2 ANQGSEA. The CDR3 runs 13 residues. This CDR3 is CSGGGQNFYEQYF. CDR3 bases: TGCAGCGGGGGGGGACAAAATTTCTACGAGCAGTACTTC.

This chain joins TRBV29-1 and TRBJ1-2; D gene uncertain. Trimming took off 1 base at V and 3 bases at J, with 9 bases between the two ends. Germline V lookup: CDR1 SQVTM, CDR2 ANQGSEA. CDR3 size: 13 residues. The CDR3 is CSVEGAGDYGYTF. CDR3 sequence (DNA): TGCAGCGTTGAAGGGGCCGGGGACTATGGCTACACCTTC. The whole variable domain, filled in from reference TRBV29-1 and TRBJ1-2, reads SAVISQKPSRDICQRGTSLTIQCQVDSQVTMMFWYRQQPGQSLTLIATANQGSEATYESGFVIDKFPISRPNLTFSTLTVSNMSPEDSSIYLCSVEGAGDYGYTFGSGTRLTVV.

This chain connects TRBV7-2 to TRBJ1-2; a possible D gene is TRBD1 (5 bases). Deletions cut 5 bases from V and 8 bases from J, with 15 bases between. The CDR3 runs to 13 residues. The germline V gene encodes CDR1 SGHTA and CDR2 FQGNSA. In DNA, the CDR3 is TGTGCCAGCAGCCCCTTAATCGACAGCGGCTACACCTTC. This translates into CASSPLIDSGYTF.

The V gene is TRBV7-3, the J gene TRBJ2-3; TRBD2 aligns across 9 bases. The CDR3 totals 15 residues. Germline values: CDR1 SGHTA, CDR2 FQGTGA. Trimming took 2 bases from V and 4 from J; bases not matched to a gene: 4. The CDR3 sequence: CASSLRGGGADTQYF. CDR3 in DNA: TGTGCCAGCAGCTTACGCGGGGGGGGAGCAGATACGCAGTATTTT.

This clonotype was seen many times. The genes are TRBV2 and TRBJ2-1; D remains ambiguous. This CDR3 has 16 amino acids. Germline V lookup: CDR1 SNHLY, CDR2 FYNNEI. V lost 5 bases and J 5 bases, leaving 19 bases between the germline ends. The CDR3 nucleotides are TGTGCCAGCAGTCCCCCGACCCCATACCTACACAATGAGCAGTTCTTC. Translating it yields CASSPPTPYLHNEQFF.

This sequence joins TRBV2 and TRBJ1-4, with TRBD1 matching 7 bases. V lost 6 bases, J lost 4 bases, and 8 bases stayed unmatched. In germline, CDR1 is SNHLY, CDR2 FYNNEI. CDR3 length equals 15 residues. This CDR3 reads CASRQDRAGNEKLFF. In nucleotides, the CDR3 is TGTGCCAGCAGGCAAGACAGGGCGGGTAATGAAAAACTGTTTTTT.

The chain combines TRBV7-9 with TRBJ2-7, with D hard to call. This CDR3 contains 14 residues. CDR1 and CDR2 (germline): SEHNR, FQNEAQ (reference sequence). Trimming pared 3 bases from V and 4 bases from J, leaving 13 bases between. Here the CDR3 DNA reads TGTGCCAGCAGCTTTTCGGAAAGCACGTACGAGCAGTACTTC. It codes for CASSFSESTYEQYF.

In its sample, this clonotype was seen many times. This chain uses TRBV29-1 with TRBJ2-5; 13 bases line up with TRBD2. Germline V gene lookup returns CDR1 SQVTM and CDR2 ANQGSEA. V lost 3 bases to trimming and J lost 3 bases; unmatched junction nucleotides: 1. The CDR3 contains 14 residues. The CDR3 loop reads CSVEGLAGKETQYF. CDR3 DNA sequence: TGCAGCGTTGAGGGACTAGCGGGGAAAGAGACCCAGTACTTC.

The CDR3: CANSPGTVTDTQYF. CDR3 DNA sequence: TGTGCCAACTCCCCCGGGACAGTCACAGATACGCAGTATTTT. V and J are TRBV2 and TRBJ2-3; TRBD1 matches 7 bases. Germline V gene sequence: CDR1 SNHLY, CDR2 FYNNEI. V dropped 10 bases and J dropped 2; count of bases not matched to a gene: 9. The CDR3 covers 14 residues.

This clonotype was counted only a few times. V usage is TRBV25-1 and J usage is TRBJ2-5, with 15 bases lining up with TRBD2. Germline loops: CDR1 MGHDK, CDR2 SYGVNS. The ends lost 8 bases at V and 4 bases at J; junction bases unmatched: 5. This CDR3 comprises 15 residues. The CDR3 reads CASGTSGGPGETQYF. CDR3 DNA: TGTGCCAGCGGGACTAGCGGGGGGCCTGGAGAGACCCAGTACTTC. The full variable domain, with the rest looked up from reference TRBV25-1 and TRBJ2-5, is EADIYQTPRYLVIGTGKKITLECSQTMGHDKMYWYQQDPGMELHLIHYSYGVNSTEKGDLSSESTVSRIRTEHFPLTLESARPSHTSQYLCASGTSGGPGETQYFGPGTRLLVL.

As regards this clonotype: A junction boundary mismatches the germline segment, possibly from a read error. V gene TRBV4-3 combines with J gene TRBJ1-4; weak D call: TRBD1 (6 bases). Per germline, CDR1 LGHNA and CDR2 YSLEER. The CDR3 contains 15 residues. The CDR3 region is CASSSRTATNEKRFF. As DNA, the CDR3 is TGCGCCAGCAGCTCCCGGACAGCAACTAATGAAAAACGGTTTTTT.

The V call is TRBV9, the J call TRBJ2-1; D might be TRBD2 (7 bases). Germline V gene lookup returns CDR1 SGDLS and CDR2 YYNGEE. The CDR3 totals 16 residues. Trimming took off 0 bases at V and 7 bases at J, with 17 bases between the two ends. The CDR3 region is CASSVAPVGGRNEQFF. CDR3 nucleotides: TGTGCCAGCAGCGTAGCCCCCGTGGGGGGGCGGAATGAGCAGTTCTTC.

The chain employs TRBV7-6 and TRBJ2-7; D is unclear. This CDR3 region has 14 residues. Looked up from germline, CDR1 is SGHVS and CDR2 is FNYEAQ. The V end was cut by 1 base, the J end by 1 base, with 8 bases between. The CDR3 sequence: CASSLEPASYEQYF. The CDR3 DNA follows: TGTGCCAGCAGCTTAGAACCAGCGTCCTACGAGCAGTACTTC.

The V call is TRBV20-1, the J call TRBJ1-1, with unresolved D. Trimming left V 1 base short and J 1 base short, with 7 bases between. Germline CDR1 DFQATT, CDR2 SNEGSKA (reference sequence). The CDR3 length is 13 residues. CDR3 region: CSARASENTEAFF. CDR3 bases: TGCAGTGCTAGAGCCTCGGAGAACACTGAAGCTTTCTTT.

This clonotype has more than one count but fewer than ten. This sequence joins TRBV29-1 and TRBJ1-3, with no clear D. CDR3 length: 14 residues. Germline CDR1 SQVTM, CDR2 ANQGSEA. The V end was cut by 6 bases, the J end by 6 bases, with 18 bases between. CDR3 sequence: CSVHPYSSENTIYF. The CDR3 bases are TGCAGCGTCCATCCATATAGTTCGGAAAACACCATATATTTT.

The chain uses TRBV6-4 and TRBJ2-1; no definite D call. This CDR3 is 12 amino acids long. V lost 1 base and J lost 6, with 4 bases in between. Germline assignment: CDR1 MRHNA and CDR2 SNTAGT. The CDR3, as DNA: TGTGCCAGCAGTGACTACTCCAATGAGCAGTTCTTC. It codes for CASSDYSNEQFF.

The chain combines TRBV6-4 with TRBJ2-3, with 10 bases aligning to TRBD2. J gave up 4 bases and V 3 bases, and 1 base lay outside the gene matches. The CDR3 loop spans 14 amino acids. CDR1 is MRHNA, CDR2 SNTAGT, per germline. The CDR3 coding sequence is TGTGCCAGCAGTGAGAGCGGGGGGGCAGATACGCAGTATTTT. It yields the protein CASSESGGADTQYF.

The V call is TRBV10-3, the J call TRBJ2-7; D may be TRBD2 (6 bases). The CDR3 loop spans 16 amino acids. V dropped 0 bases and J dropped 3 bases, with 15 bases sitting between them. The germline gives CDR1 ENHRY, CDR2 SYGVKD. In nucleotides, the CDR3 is TGTGCCATCAGTGAGTCAATGGGACTCCGGATCTACGAGCAGTACTTC. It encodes CAISESMGLRIYEQYF.

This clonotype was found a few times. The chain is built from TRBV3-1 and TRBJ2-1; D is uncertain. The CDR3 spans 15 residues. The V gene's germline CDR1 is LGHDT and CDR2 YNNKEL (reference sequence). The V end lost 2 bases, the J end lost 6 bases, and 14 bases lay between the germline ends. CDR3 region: CASSQQVSLGNEQFF. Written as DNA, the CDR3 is TGTGCCAGCAGCCAACAGGTTTCCCTCGGCAATGAGCAGTTCTTC.

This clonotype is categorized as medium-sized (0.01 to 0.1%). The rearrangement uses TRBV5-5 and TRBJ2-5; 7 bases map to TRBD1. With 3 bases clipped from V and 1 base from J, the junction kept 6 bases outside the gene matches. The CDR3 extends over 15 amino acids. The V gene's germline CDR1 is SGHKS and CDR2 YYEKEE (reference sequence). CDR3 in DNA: TGTGCCAGCAGCTCCGGGACAGTCATCCAAGAGACCCAGTACTTC. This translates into CASSSGTVIQETQYF.

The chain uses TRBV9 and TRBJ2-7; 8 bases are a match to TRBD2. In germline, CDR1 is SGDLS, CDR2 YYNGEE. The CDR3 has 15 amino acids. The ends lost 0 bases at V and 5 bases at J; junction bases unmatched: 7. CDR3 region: CASSVDGGESDEQYF. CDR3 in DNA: TGTGCCAGCAGCGTAGACGGGGGGGAATCCGACGAGCAGTACTTC.

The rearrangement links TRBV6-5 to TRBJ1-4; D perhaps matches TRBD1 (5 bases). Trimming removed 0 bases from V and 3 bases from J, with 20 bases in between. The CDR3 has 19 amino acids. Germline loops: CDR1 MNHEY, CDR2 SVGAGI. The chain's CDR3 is CASSYSKEGIPSANEKLFF. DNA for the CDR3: TGTGCCAGCAGTTACTCGAAGGAGGGGATCCCCTCAGCTAATGAAAAACTGTTTTTT.

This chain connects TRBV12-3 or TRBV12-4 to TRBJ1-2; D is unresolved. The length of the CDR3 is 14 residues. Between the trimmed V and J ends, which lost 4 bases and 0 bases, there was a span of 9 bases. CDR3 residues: CASSYMVANYGYTF. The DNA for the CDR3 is TGTGCCAGCAGTTACATGGTAGCTAACTATGGCTACACCTTC.

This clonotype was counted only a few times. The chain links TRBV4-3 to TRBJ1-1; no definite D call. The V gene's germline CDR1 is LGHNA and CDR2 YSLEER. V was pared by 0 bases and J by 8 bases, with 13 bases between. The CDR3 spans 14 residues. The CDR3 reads CASSQEVGRLEAFF. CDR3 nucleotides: TGCGCCAGCAGCCAAGAGGTCGGACGGCTCGAAGCTTTCTTT.